The present entry profiles one T cell receptor (beta chain) with its context. What it recognizes is unknown. V lost 2 bases and J 9 bases, leaving 14 bases between the germline ends. From germline, CDR1 is MNHEY and CDR2 SVGAGI. This CDR3 is 15 amino acids long. This sample is part of a study of cytomegalovirus exposure and HLA in healthy donors. This PCR relied on a set of 60 Vbeta primers and 13 Jbeta primers. The data were produced by immunoSEQ multiplex PCR, yet TCRdb's version contains in-frame clones alone and is incomplete. The sample lists approximately 220,000 clones, more than 75% occurring once. Study-level points and caveats: Specificity of a few CMV-associated chains for CMV antigens was verified in vitro. TCR sequences were mostly rare, though some public TCRs occurred in many donors.

The sequenced material came from PBMCs. V and J are TRBV6-5 and TRBJ1-6; D possibly corresponds to TRBD1 (5 bases). This TCR came from a man aged 40-50 years in good health and CMV-seropositive. The CDR3 loop is CASSYEASGGSPLHF. The CDR3 nucleotides are TGTGCCAGCAGTTACGAGGCTTCCGGGGGTTCACCCCTCCACTTT.